This T cell receptor (beta chain) was captured by sequencing in a study of control samples from healthy donors and cancer patients. This CDR3 contains 14 residues. Germline CDR1 and CDR2: SGHNT and YYREEE (reference sequence). Trimming cost V 1 base and J 2 bases, with 10 bases left between them. Only in-frame clones appear in the TCRdb table, and some are missing; sequencing was by immunoSEQ multiplex PCR. The sample shows over 80,000 clones, around 92% of them seen only once. Sequencing was performed on blood. The chain links TRBV5-4 to TRBJ2-7; D might be TRBD1 (6 bases). This clonotype originated in a man younger than 40 in good health. CDR3 sequence: CASSLPGGAYEQYF. The CDR3 nucleotides read TGTGCCAGCAGCTTGCCTGGGGGCGCCTACGAGCAGTACTTC.